The clone carrying this T cell receptor (beta chain) was counted only a few times. The antigen is not known. Individual cDNA molecules each carried unique molecular identifiers attached by the library. Authors' processing steps: Samples ranged from about 20,000 to 750,000 TCRs, with a median of about 96,000. TCRdb processed the RACE reads anew with MiXCR; each CDR3 protein has one entry. The V and J calls and clone size are TCRdb's, not the authors'. The sample holds tens of thousands of distinct CDR3 sequences; around 30% are singletons and the top ten take about 8.9%. The data were taken from a study of human T cells and chemical hapten exposure. About the study: The scalp of each patient received a weekly diphenylcyclopropenone dose for the full roughly 24-week study. Study results and caveats: Controls had significantly fewer large CDR3 similarity clusters than were formed by expanded TCRs.

Noted time point: patch test 1, 2 weeks after DPC sensitization. Noted treatment: therapeutic diphenylcyclopropenone sensitization with weekly scalp DPC. The CDR3 has 15 amino acids. CDR1 is MNHEY and CDR2 is SVGAGI in the germline V gene. Trimming left V 4 bases short and J 3 bases short, with 16 bases between. The receptor was isolated from a man in his forties with alopecia areata. Some clones in this sample may be carry-over from other donors' samples. This chain links TRBV6-5 with TRBJ2-7, with D unresolved. The sequences come from whole blood, collected in connection with sensitization to the hapten diphenylcyclopropenone (DPC). CDR3 DNA: TGTGCCAGCAGTTTAATTCTTGGACCTAACTACGAGCAGTACTTC. This encodes CASSLILGPNYEQYF.